These T cell receptor beta chains were read from a single sample in a study of response to subunit inactivated influenza vaccine. TCRdb redid the calling of the RT-PCR reads with MiXCR, one entry per CDR3 protein. Among approximately 520,000 distinct CDR3 sequences listed, 25% were seen once. The input for sequencing was CD4+ T cells sorted from PBMCs, taken about 5 days after vaccination. These receptors came from a man aged 50-59 years who received an inactivated influenza vaccine. CDR3s include the opening cysteine and the closing phenylalanine or tryptophan. D genes are given only for firm matches. Part of the rows lack a size; the others show once, few, many or a class for expanded clones.

V	size	J	D	DNA	CDR3
TRBV5-5	-	TRBJ2-1	-	TGTGCCAGCAGCTCTACGGACAGCCCGTTCCACAATGAGCAGTTCTTC	CASSSTDSPFHNEQFF
TRBV18	few	TRBJ1-1	TRBD1	TGTGCCAGCTCACCCCGACAGGGTTTTAACACTGAAGCTTTCTTT	CASSPRQGFNTEAFF
TRBV20-1	-	TRBJ2-5	-	TGCAGTGCTAGAGTTGCGGCTGCAGAGTACCAAGAGACCCAGTACTTC	CSARVAAAEYQETQYF
TRBV7-2	few	TRBJ1-2	-	TGTGCCAGCAGCTTAGACGGGAAAAACTATGGCTACACCTTC	CASSLDGKNYGYTF
TRBV4-2	few	TRBJ2-3	-	TGTGCCAGCAGCCAAGGGTTGTCACTGCCCTCCGATACGCAGTATTTT	CASSQGLSLPSDTQYF
TRBV29-1	-	TRBJ2-2	-	TGCAGCGCTGGGGTCGGGACGGCGAACACCGGGGAGCTGTTTTTT	CSAGVGTANTGELFF
TRBV6-2/TRBV6-3	-	TRBJ1-5	-	TGTGCCAGCAGAGACAGGACCTATCAGCCCCAGCATTTT	CASRDRTYQPQHF
TRBV6-2/TRBV6-3	few	TRBJ1-1	TRBD1	TGTGCCAGCAGTTACTCGAGGGACAGGGGAATCGCTTTCTTT	CASSYSRDRGIAFF
TRBV7-2	few	TRBJ2-7	-	TGTGCCAGCAGACTCGGGGCCTTGAGTTCCTACGAGCAGTACTTC	CASRLGALSSYEQYF
TRBV12-3/TRBV12-4	few	TRBJ2-7	TRBD2	TGTGCCAGCAGTTGGACTAGCGGGGGCGAGCAGTACTTC	CASSWTSGGEQYF
TRBV11-2	-	TRBJ2-7	-	TGTGCCAGCAGCATAGGATCCGGGACCGGAACCTACGAGCAGTACTTC	CASSIGSGTGTYEQYF
TRBV5-1	-	TRBJ2-1	TRBD2	TGCGCCAGCAGCTTGGCCGGTCTAGCGGGAGTCTACAATGAGCAGTTCTTC	CASSLAGLAGVYNEQFF
TRBV30	few	TRBJ2-6	TRBD2	TGTGCCTGGAGTGTAGGGCTAGCGGGCTTCTCTGGGGCCAACGTCCTGACTTTC	CAWSVGLAGFSGANVLTF
TRBV7-2	-	TRBJ1-1	TRBD1	TGTGCCAGCAGCCTACAGGGGGCTGGAGCTGAAGCTTTCTTT	CASSLQGAGAEAFF
TRBV27	-	TRBJ2-7	-	TGTGCCCGGGGACTTCACCCGGCCTACGAGCAGTACTTC	CARGLHPAYEQYF
TRBV6-1	-	TRBJ2-3	-	TGTGCCAGCAGTGAATGGGGGTCGGGGGACAGCCTCACAGATACGCAGTATTTT	CASSEWGSGDSLTDTQYF
TRBV12-3/TRBV12-4	many	TRBJ2-2	-	TGTGCCAGCAGCCGGACAGCCGGGGAGCTGTTTTTT	CASSRTAGELFF
TRBV5-1	-	TRBJ2-7	TRBD1	TGCGCCAGCACCTGGGAACAGGGGCCCTACGAGCAGTACTTC	CASTWEQGPYEQYF
TRBV5-4	few	TRBJ2-7	-	TGTGCCAGCAGCTTGACCTCCAAGTACGAGCAGTACTTC	CASSLTSKYEQYF
TRBV5-1	many	TRBJ1-5	TRBD1	TGCGCCAGCAGCTTATCGGGACAGGGAAATCAGCCCCAGCATTTT	CASSLSGQGNQPQHF
TRBV5-1	few	TRBJ2-7	TRBD2	TGCGCCAGCAGCTTCACTAGCGCCTACGAGCAGTACTTC	CASSFTSAYEQYF
TRBV25-1	-	TRBJ2-3	-	TGTGCCAGCAGTGCCCCCGGCGGAGATACGCAGTATTTT	CASSAPGGDTQYF
TRBV19	-	TRBJ2-5	-	TGTGCCACTGTCGGAGGGCCAGAGACCCAGTACTTC	CATVGGPETQYF
TRBV4-1	-	TRBJ2-1	-	TGCGCCAGCAGCCGGTTGGTACTCGGGGAGGCCTCCTACAATGAGCAGTTCTTC	CASSRLVLGEASYNEQFF
TRBV7-9	-	TRBJ1-2	-	TGTGCCAGCAGCTTCGCAATTGACAGGAACTATGGCTACACCTTC	CASSFAIDRNYGYTF
TRBV5-1	few	TRBJ1-1	TRBD1	TGCGCCAGCAGCTTGGTCTCGACAGGGAAGAACACTGAAGCTTTCTTT	CASSLVSTGKNTEAFF
TRBV5-6	once	TRBJ2-7	-	TGTGCCAGCAGCTTGAGTCAGGGCAACTACGAGCAGTACTTC	CASSLSQGNYEQYF
TRBV4-3	-	TRBJ2-1	-	TGCGCCAGCAGCCCCGACCTGGGAGATGAGCAGTTCTTC	CASSPDLGDEQFF
TRBV10-3	-	TRBJ2-7	-	TGTGCCATCAGTGAATCCGGCCAGCCCAGGGAGCAGTACTTC	CAISESGQPREQYF
TRBV25-1	-	TRBJ2-7	TRBD2	TGTGCCAGCAGCAGAGCGGGAGTAGCCGAGCAGTACTTC	CASSRAGVAEQYF
TRBV10-3	-	TRBJ2-1	-	TGTGCCATCAGTGAGCGGGCCGAGCAGTTCTTC	CAISERAEQFF
TRBV4-3	-	TRBJ2-1	-	TGCGCCAGCAGCCAGATCCTGCCCACAAAGATCTCCTACAATGAGCAGTTCTTC	CASSQILPTKISYNEQFF
TRBV15	-	TRBJ2-4	-	TGTGCCACCAGCAGAGATCCGGGGGTAAAAAACATTCAGTACTTC	CATSRDPGVKNIQYF
TRBV12-3/TRBV12-4	-	TRBJ2-1	-	TGTGCCAGCAGTTTACATCGTTGGGGCTCAGTACCCTCACCCTACAATGAGCAGTTCTTC	CASSLHRWGSVPSPYNEQFF
TRBV7-2	-	TRBJ2-1	-	TGTGCCAGCAGCTTAGTCGGTGGAGGGATCAATGAGCAGTTCTTC	CASSLVGGGINEQFF
TRBV4-2	-	TRBJ2-1	-	TGTGCCAGCAGCGCGGAGCTTAGGCCGTACAATGAGCAGTTCTTC	CASSAELRPYNEQFF
TRBV3-1	-	TRBJ2-7	TRBD2	TGTGCCAGCAGCCAAGACGCGGGGGGGCACTACGAGCAGTACTTC	CASSQDAGGHYEQYF
TRBV28	-	TRBJ2-3	-	TGTGCCAGCAGTCCGGGTAGCCACACAGATACGCAGTATTTT	CASSPGSHTDTQYF
TRBV5-1	many	TRBJ1-1	TRBD1	TGCGCCAGCAGCTTGGAGACAGGGAGTGAAGCTTTCTTT	CASSLETGSEAFF